The 26 T cell receptor beta chains below were found in one sample sequenced in a study of T cell repertoires in ileal Crohn's disease (dated by TCRdb to between 2018 and 2020). Preparation of the library involved the immunoSEQ multiplex PCR assay. TCRdb stores this immuneACCESS table with in-frame sequences only. Part of the clones is absent; in the studies checked, under half of the shortfall reflects unresolved V genes, and no reason is known for the rest. Present in this sample are 13,000 to 15,000 clones, around two thirds of which were seen just once. 5.9% of the sample is taken by the ten largest. Sequencing input: ileal tissue. The receptor source for this set is an adult with Crohn's disease.

The J gene is TRBJ1-2, the V gene TRBV19; D unresolved. This CDR3 contains 15 residues. The germline V gene encodes CDR1 LNHDA and CDR2 SQIVND (reference sequence). V was trimmed by 7 bases and J by 5 bases, leaving 20 bases between them. This CDR3 is CASTPFGVAGYGYTF. The CDR3 DNA follows: TGTGCCAGTACCCCTTTCGGGGTGGCCGGGTATGGCTACACCTTC.

The chain carries TRBV19 and TRBJ1-5, with 10 bases that match TRBD1. The ends lost 7 bases at V and 3 bases at J; junction bases unmatched: 9. Germline CDR1 is LNHDA and CDR2 is SQIVND (reference sequence). The CDR3 loop spans 16 amino acids. The CDR3 spells CASTPWDRGPNQPQHF. Here the CDR3 DNA reads TGTGCCAGTACCCCTTGGGACAGGGGCCCCAATCAGCCCCAGCATTTT. Full variable domain (rest looked up from reference TRBV19 and TRBJ1-5): DGGITQSPKYLFRKEGQNVTLSCEQNLNHDAMYWYRQDPGQGLRLIYYSQIVNDFQKGDIAEGYSVSREKKESFPLTVTSAQKNPTAFYLCASTPWDRGPNQPQHFGDGTRLSIL.

The V and J genes are TRBV5-8 and TRBJ2-3; 9 bases align to TRBD2. CDR1 SGHTS and CDR2 YDEGEE come from the germline V gene. V gave up 0 bases and J gave up 5 bases; unmatched junction bases: 13. The CDR3 spans 18 residues. This chain's CDR3 is CASSLATTGGGAGDTQYF. In DNA form, the CDR3 reads TGTGCCAGCAGCTTGGCCACGACTGGCGGGGGGGCTGGAGATACGCAGTATTTT.

This chain uses TRBV10-3 with TRBJ2-1; perhaps TRBD2 as D (5 bases). There are 14 residues in the CDR3. Germline V CDR1 and CDR2: ENHRY, SYGVKD. V lost 2 bases to trimming and J lost 9 bases, with 14 bases between them. This CDR3 reads CAISEIALGSEQFF. The CDR3 nucleotides are TGTGCCATCAGTGAGATCGCCCTGGGGAGTGAGCAGTTCTTC.

The chain recombines TRBV15 with TRBJ2-6, with 10 positions matching TRBD1. Germline V gene sequence: CDR1 LNHNV, CDR2 YYDKDF (reference sequence). V gave up 1 base and J gave up 0 bases; unmatched junction bases: 3. The CDR3 extends over 18 amino acids. CDR3 in amino acids: CATSRGGTGASGANVLTF. CDR3 sequence (DNA): TGTGCCACCAGCAGAGGTGGGACAGGGGCCTCTGGGGCCAACGTCCTGACTTTC.

A few counts support this clone. V usage is TRBV5-1 and J usage is TRBJ2-2; maybe TRBD1 (6 bases). The CDR3 runs 15 residues. CDR1 is SGHRS, CDR2 YFSETQ, per germline. With 1 base removed from V and 1 base from J, the gap between germline ends came to 8 bases. CDR3 bases: TGCGCCAGCAGCTTGACAGGGCTGAACACCGGGGAGCTGTTTTTT. It specifies CASSLTGLNTGELFF.

The gene calls are TRBV6-1 and TRBJ1-1, with 10 bases aligning to TRBD1. V lost 4 bases and J lost 4; bases outside the gene matches: 18. CDR1 is MNHNS and CDR2 is SASEGT in the germline V gene. The CDR3 covers 19 residues. The DNA of the CDR3 is TGTGCCAGCAGTGTCCGACAGGGGGCGAGGATTACTCTTATCACTGAAGCTTTCTTT. As protein: CASSVRQGARITLITEAFF.

The V call is TRBV6-6, the J call TRBJ1-1, with TRBD1 matching over 8 bases. With V trimmed by 6 bases and J by 6 bases, 12 bases remained unmatched. The CDR3 length is 15 residues. Germline V gene data show CDR1 as MNHNY and CDR2 as SVGAGI (reference sequence). The CDR3 DNA reads TGTGCCAGCAGCTTCAGGGGGCGCGATGGTGCTGAAGCTTTCTTT. It encodes CASSFRGRDGAEAFF.

The chain combines TRBV7-8 with TRBJ2-3; D gene ambiguous. The CDR3 is 13 residues long. Trimming removed 5 bases from V and 1 base from J, with 7 bases in between. The germline V gene encodes CDR1 SGHVS and CDR2 FQNEAQ. The CDR3 nucleotides read TGTGCCAGCAGCACTCGGGGCACAGATACGCAGTATTTT. Amino acids: CASSTRGTDTQYF.

The V gene is TRBV11-1, the J gene TRBJ1-1, with 9 bases matching TRBD1. This CDR3 region has 13 residues. Trimming cost V 5 bases and J 6 bases; bases outside gene matches: 4. Germline lookup yields CDR1 SGHAT and CDR2 FQDESV (reference sequence). CDR3 sequence (DNA): TGTGCCAGCAGCGACACAGGGGGCCCTGAAGCTTTCTTT. It yields the protein CASSDTGGPEAFF.

V usage is TRBV7-8 and J usage is TRBJ1-6; the D gene is possibly TRBD1 (6 bases). The CDR3 loop spans 15 amino acids. Germline CDR1 SGHVS, CDR2 FQNEAQ. Trimming shortened V by 1 base and J by 8 bases, and 12 bases separated the two germline ends. The CDR3 loop is CASSLEEGDYSPLHF. CDR3 sequence (DNA): TGTGCCAGCAGCTTAGAGGAGGGGGATTATTCACCCCTCCACTTT.

The V gene is TRBV5-8, the J gene TRBJ1-5; 7 bases map to TRBD1. V shed 4 bases and J 2 bases; nucleotides not matched to a gene: 12. There are 17 residues in the CDR3. Germline values: CDR1 SGHTS, CDR2 YDEGEE. CDR3 in DNA: TGTGCCAGCAGCATCGGACAGGTCCCACGGGGCAATCAGCCCCAGCATTTT. It encodes CASSIGQVPRGNQPQHF.

The chain employs TRBV4-1 and TRBJ1-1, with a tentative D call TRBD1 (6 bases). The V gene's germline CDR1 is MGHRA and CDR2 YSYEKL. This CDR3 is built from 14 residues. V lost 5 bases to trimming and J lost 4 bases, with 14 bases between them. The CDR3 region is CASSVSQGITEAFF. The CDR3 nucleotides read TGCGCCAGCAGCGTGAGCCAGGGGATCACTGAAGCTTTCTTT.

This clone was recorded a few times. The J gene is TRBJ2-2, the V gene TRBV7-9, with D uncertain. Trimming shortened V by 1 base and J by 1 base, and 4 bases separated the two germline ends. This CDR3 spans 14 amino acids. The germline gives CDR1 SEHNR, CDR2 FQNEAQ (reference sequence). The CDR3 protein is CASSLGQNTGELFF. In DNA form, the CDR3 reads TGTGCCAGCAGCTTAGGCCAGAACACCGGGGAGCTGTTTTTT.

The chain has TRBV30 and TRBJ2-7; weak D call: TRBD2 (5 bases). Germline CDR1 is GTSNPN and CDR2 is SVGIG (reference sequence). The CDR3 spans 12 residues. Trimming stripped 7 bases from V and 3 bases from J, with 13 bases between. For the CDR3, the DNA is TGTGCCTCGGGCCGGGGTCACTACGAGCAGTACTTC. This codes for CASGRGHYEQYF.

The chain couples TRBV28 to TRBJ1-6, with 7 bases matching TRBD1. The CDR3 length is 14 residues. Germline V CDR1 and CDR2: MDHEN, SYDVKM. The trim removed 11 bases at V and 8 bases at J, leaving 12 bases unmatched. The CDR3 DNA reads as TGTGCCTCGGGAGGGGGCGCTGGGTATTCACCCCTCCACTTT. Translation gives CASGGGAGYSPLHF.

The genes are TRBV4-2 and TRBJ2-5; 11 bases align to TRBD2. The CDR3 spans 17 residues. J lost 3 bases, V lost 6 bases, and 12 bases had no gene match. The V gene's germline CDR1 is LGHNA and CDR2 YNFKEQ. This CDR3 is CASSLSGGAQVEETQYF. The CDR3, as DNA: TGTGCCAGCAGTCTTAGCGGGGGGGCCCAAGTCGAAGAGACCCAGTACTTC.

This chain connects TRBV29-1 to TRBJ2-3; D unclear. The CDR3 has 10 residues. Germline CDR1 is SQVTM and CDR2 is ANQGSEA. The V end was cut by 3 bases, the J end by 5 bases, with 3 bases between. The CDR3: CSVDQDTQYF. The CDR3 nucleotides read TGCAGCGTTGATCAAGATACGCAGTATTTT.

V and J are TRBV4-2 and TRBJ2-3, with 7 nucleotides matching TRBD2. This CDR3 contains 14 residues. Losses at the gene ends were 8 bases for V and 0 bases for J; bases not matched to a gene: 5. Per the germline V gene, CDR1 is LGHNA and CDR2 is YNFKEQ. In nucleotides, the CDR3 is TGTGCCAGCTTTAAGCGGGATAGCACAGATACGCAGTATTTT. Its protein is CASFKRDSTDTQYF.

The V gene is TRBV6-6, the J gene TRBJ1-2; D possibly corresponds to TRBD1 (5 bases). The CDR3 is made up of 14 amino acids. Germline V gene data show CDR1 as MNHNY and CDR2 as SVGAGI (reference sequence). V lost 4 bases and J lost 4, with 13 bases in between. This chain's CDR3 is CASSFRDQVYGYTF. In DNA, the CDR3 is TGTGCCAGCAGTTTCCGGGACCAGGTCTATGGCTACACCTTC.

This clone was detected a few times. This rearrangement joins TRBV18 to TRBJ1-4, with a possible D match to TRBD1 (6 bases). The CDR3 spans 15 residues. The V end was cut by 2 bases, the J end by 7 bases, with 14 bases between. Germline CDR1 reads KGHSH; CDR2 reads LQKENI. CDR3 bases: TGTGCCAGCTCACCATCGGCAGGGGATATTGAAAAACTGTTTTTT. Protein product: CASSPSAGDIEKLFF.

Only one count was recorded for this clone. This chain joins TRBV6-1 and TRBJ1-5, with unresolved D. Germline CDR1 reads MNHNS; CDR2 reads SASEGT. The germline V and J ends were trimmed by 4 bases and 4 bases, with 8 bases remaining between them. The length of the CDR3 is 13 residues. CDR3 sequence reads: CASSVQVNQPQHF. The CDR3 DNA reads as TGTGCCAGCAGTGTCCAGGTAAATCAGCCCCAGCATTTT.

This clone is a singleton in its sample. This chain connects TRBV2 to TRBJ1-1; D uncertain. Trimming cost V 1 base and J 6 bases, with 12 bases left between them. Germline CDR1 and CDR2: SNHLY and FYNNEI. CDR3 length: 14 residues. CDR3 in DNA: TGTGCCAGCAGTGAAGTCCCGGGAAAGGCTGAAGCTTTCTTT. As protein: CASSEVPGKAEAFF.

By share, this clone counts as medium-sized. The chain employs TRBV6-5 and TRBJ1-6; D possibly corresponds to TRBD1 (5 bases). Germline CDR1 MNHEY, CDR2 SVGAGI. The CDR3 runs to 13 residues. The CDR3 is CAISGGVDSPLHF. CDR3 nucleotide sequence: TGTGCGATCAGTGGGGGAGTTGATTCACCCCTCCACTTT.

The chain recombines TRBV4-1 with TRBJ1-3, with unresolved D. The CDR3 runs to 17 residues. The germline V and J ends were trimmed by 0 bases and 2 bases, with 14 bases remaining between them. In germline, CDR1 is MGHRA, CDR2 YSYEKL. CDR3 protein: CASSQDREGRAGNTIYF. The CDR3 DNA follows: TGCGCCAGCAGCCAAGATCGGGAGGGTAGGGCTGGAAACACCATATATTTT.

This clone turned up a few times. This CDR3 is CSASGQANTEAFF. CDR3 bases: TGCAGCGCCTCCGGACAGGCAAACACTGAAGCTTTCTTT. This chain joins TRBV29-1 and TRBJ1-1, with TRBD1 identical over 7 bases. The V and J ends lost 7 bases and 2 bases, in that order; junction bases with no gene match: 7. From germline, CDR1 is SQVTM and CDR2 ANQGSEA. This CDR3 has 13 amino acids.